This T cell receptor (beta chain) was obtained from a study of T cells in Graves' hyperthyroidism and ophthalmopathy. This CDR3 contains 15 residues. The V and J ends lost 5 bases and 3 bases respectively, with 17 bases between them. The germline gives CDR1 SGHAT, CDR2 FQNNGV. This clonotype came up many times. Amplification of TCR beta CDR3 regions was performed using RNA transcripts as template. A set of HTBI primers served as the primers for a first-round RT-PCR of the TCR CDR3. TCRdb reprocessed the multiplex PCR reads with MiXCR, giving one entry per CDR3 protein. The data hold fewer than 500,000 distinct CDR3 sequences, with approximately 13% observed a single time.

The receptor's source is a man aged 30 to 39 with Graves' hyperthyroidism that later progressed to Graves' ophthalmopathy. The sequencing sample was made of blood. The chain combines TRBV11-2 with TRBJ2-7; a possible D gene is TRBD1 (6 bases). CDR3: CASSGSPGAFYEQYF. In DNA, the CDR3 is TGTGCCAGCAGCGGATCCCCAGGGGCGTTCTACGAGCAGTACTTC.